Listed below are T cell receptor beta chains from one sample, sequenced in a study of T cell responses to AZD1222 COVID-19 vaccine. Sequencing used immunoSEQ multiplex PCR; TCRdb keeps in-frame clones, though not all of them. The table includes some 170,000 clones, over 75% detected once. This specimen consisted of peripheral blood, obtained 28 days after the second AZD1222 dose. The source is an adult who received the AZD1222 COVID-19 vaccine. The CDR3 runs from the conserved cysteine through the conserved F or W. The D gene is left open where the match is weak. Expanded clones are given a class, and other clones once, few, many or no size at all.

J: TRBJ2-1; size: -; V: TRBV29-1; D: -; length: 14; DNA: TGCAGCGTCAGTCCCCGAGGAAGAGACAATGAGCAGTTCTTC; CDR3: CSVSPRGRDNEQFF
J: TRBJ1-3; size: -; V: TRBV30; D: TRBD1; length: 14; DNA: TGTGCCTGGAGTTACGGGACAGGAGAGAACACCATATATTTT; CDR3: CAWSYGTGENTIYF
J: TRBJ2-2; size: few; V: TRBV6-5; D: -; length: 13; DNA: TGTGCCAGCGTACCGGGGGAGGCCGGGGAGCTGTTTTTT; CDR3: CASVPGEAGELFF
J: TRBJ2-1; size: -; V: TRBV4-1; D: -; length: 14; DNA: TGCGCCAGCAGCCAAGTTCTCAGTCCCAATGAGCAGTTCTTC; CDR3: CASSQVLSPNEQFF
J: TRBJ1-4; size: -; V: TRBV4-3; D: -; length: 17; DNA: TGCGCCAGCAGCCAAGAGGGCAGTGACCCAACTAATGAAAAACTGTTTTTT; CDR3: CASSQEGSDPTNEKLFF
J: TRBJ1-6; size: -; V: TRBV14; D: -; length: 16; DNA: TGTGCCAGCAGCCAAGATCTCGAGATTTCGCGTTCACCCCTCCACTTT; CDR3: CASSQDLEISRSPLHF
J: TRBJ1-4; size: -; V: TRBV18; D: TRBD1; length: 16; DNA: TGTGCCAGCTCCCGCCCCGGAGGACAGGGGAAGGAAAAACTGTTTTTT; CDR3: CASSRPGGQGKEKLFF
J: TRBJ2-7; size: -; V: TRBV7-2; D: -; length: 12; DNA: TGTGCCAGCAGTAACCCTAACAGAGAGCAGTACTTC; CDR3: CASSNPNREQYF
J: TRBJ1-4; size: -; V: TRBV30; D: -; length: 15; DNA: TGTGCCTGGAGTGTAGCTCTCGGAGCGAATGAAAAACTGTTTTTT; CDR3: CAWSVALGANEKLFF
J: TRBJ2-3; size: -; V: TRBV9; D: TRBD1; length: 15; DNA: TGTGCCTGCGCCAGAGGGACAGGGGGAGAGAATACGCAGTATTTT; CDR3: CACARGTGGENTQYF
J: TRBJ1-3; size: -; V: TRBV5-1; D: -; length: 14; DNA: TGCGCCAGCAGCTTGAACGGTCCTGGGGACACCATATATTTT; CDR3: CASSLNGPGDTIYF
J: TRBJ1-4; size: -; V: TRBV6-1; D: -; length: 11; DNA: TGTGCCAGCAGTGAAATTGGGGAACTGTTTTTT; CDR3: CASSEIGELFF
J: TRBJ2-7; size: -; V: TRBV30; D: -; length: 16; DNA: TGTGCCTGGAGTGTACAAGATCGGGGGACCTCCTACGAGCAGTACTTC; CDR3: CAWSVQDRGTSYEQYF
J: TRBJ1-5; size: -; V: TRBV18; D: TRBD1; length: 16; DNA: TGTGCCAGCTCGCCCGACAGGGTTCAACATGGGCAGCCCCAGCATTTT; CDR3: CASSPDRVQHGQPQHF
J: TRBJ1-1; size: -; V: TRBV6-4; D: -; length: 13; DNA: TGTGCCAGCAGTGATTCTTCGAACACTGAAGCTTTCTTT; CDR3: CASSDSSNTEAFF
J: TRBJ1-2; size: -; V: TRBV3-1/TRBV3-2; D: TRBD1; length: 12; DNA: TGTGCCAGCAGCCTACAGGGGTATGGCTACACCTTC; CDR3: CASSLQGYGYTF
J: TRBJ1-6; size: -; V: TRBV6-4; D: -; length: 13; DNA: TGTGCCAGCAGAGAGGACAGTTATTCACCCCTCCACTTT; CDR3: CASREDSYSPLHF
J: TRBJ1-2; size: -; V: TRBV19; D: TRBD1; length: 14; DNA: TGTGCCAGTAGCCCGACGGGACAGGGCTATGGCTACACCTTC; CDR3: CASSPTGQGYGYTF
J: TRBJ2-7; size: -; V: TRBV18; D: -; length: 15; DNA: TGTGCCAGCTCACCAGATCCCGGGGGATCCTACGAGCAGTACTTC; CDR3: CASSPDPGGSYEQYF
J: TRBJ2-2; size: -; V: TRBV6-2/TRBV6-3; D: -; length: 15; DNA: TGTGCCAGCAGTTACAGGTACGCGAACACCGGGGAGCTGTTTTTT; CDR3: CASSYRYANTGELFF
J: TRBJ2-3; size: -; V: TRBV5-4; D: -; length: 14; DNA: TGTGCCAGCAGCTTGGCCGGGGCATCAGATACGCAGTATTTT; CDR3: CASSLAGASDTQYF
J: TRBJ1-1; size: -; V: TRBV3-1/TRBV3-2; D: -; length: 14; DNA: TGTGCCAGCGCCGACCAGGGACCGGCTGCTGAAGCTTTCTTT; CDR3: CASADQGPAAEAFF
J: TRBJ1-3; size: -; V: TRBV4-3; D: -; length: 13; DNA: TGCGCCAGCAGCCAAGCTTTGGGAAACACCATATATTTT; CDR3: CASSQALGNTIYF
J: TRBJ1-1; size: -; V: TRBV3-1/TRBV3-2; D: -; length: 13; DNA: TGTGCCAGCAGCCAAAGCGGACAGCCTGAAGCTTTCTTT; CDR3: CASSQSGQPEAFF
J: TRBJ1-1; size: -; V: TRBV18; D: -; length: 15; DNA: TGTGCCAGCTCACCACCCGTCAGCGGAGGCACTGAAGCTTTCTTT; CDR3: CASSPPVSGGTEAFF
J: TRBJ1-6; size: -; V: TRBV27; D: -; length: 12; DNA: TGTGCCAGCAGTAGGGGGACTAATCCCCTCCACTTT; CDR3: CASSRGTNPLHF
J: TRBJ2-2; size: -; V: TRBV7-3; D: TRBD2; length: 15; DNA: TGTGCCAGCAGCCCACACGCGCGGGGGGCCGGGGAGCTGTTTTTT; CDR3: CASSPHARGAGELFF
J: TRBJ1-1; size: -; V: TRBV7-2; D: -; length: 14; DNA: TGTGCCAGCAGCTTAGGGTGGGGGAACACTGAAGCTTTCTTT; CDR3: CASSLGWGNTEAFF
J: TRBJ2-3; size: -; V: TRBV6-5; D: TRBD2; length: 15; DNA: TGTGCCAGCACCACCGGGACTACCTCCACAGATACGCAGTATTTT; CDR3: CASTTGTTSTDTQYF